This entry is about one TCR beta chain. Its antigen is as yet unknown. As every portion of the isolated RNA was reverse transcribed, the sequencing read expressed TCRB transcripts. Reads from naive, central memory and regulatory T cell samples averaged about 3.3 million. Sequenced by immunoSEQ multiplex PCR; TCRdb stores in-frame clones only, minus some. Of some 44,000 clones listed, about half are singletons. Per donor, one heparinised blood draw averaged approximately 110 mL. Staining for CD45RO/CCR7/CD25/CD127/CD95/CD27 allowed sorting of CD4+ naive, central memory, regulatory and stem cell-like memory cells. This entry comes from a study of beta chain features in type 1 diabetes. General observations from the study: The VDJ junctions of type 1 diabetes patients carried fewer insertions and more deletions.

The CDR3 is 15 residues long. Germline lookup yields CDR1 MGHDK and CDR2 SYGVNS. The ends were cut back, 0 bases at V and 2 bases at J, with 10 bases in the middle. The origin of this receptor is a woman between 18 and 30 years old in good health. The sequenced material came from Tregs from blood. This sequence joins TRBV25-1 and TRBJ1-2; D gene unclear. Written as DNA, the CDR3 is TGTGCCAGCAGTGAATATGTGGCGGCGAACTATGGCTACACCTTC. Translation gives CASSEYVAANYGYTF.